The T cell receptor (beta chain) described here comes from a study of T cell clonotyping in hematopoietic cell transplantation. Regarding the study as a whole: Recipient TCR diversity dropped after transplant; expanded clonotypes rose from day 30 to 180. Graft donor and pretransplant recipient Inverse Simpson Index values predicted broader posttransplant TCR diversity.

The CDR3 length is 14 residues. V shed 2 bases and J shed 5 bases, with 12 bases lying between them. Germline-derived CDR1 and CDR2 are MDHEN and SYDVKM. A note on this clone: What it binds is unknown. Other nucleotide sequences from this sample produce the same CDR3.

Clones were read by immunoSEQ multiplex PCR, and TCRdb kept only the in-frame ones, dropping some. Of around 16,000 clones listed, around 90% are singletons. This clonotype was obtained from a man between 50 and 59 years old in good health. Some clones in this sample may be carry-over from other donors' samples. The specimen sequenced was peripheral blood mononuclear cells. The chain has TRBV28 and TRBJ1-2; tentatively, D is TRBD1 (5 bases). CDR3 bases: TGTGCCAGCAGTTTAAGTAGGGGTGGATATGGCTACACCTTC. Protein sequence: CASSLSRGGYGYTF.